The rows below give T cell receptor beta chains drawn from one sample of a study of blood T cell repertoires in COVID-19. Clones were sequenced by immunoSEQ multiplex PCR, and TCRdb holds only the in-frame ones, with some missing. The sample holds approximately 240,000 clones; over 90% are singletons and the top ten take around 0.9%. Sequenced: peripheral blood. The receptors here all came from a man aged 30-40 years with COVID-19, enrolled during active disease. The conserved cysteine and the conserved F or W are not part of the CDR3 here. The D gene is left open where the match is weak.

D | V | CDR3
- | TRBV6-4 | ASSPGTYYGYT
- | TRBV9 | ASSGQAPDYGNTIY
TRBD2 | TRBV23-1 | ALRVVAGGEQY
TRBD2 | TRBV10-3 | AIMERGSRGQY
- | TRBV10-3 | AISASGNTIY
- | TRBV29-1 | SVQAGVNTGELF
TRBD1 | TRBV6-5 | ASSYGTEAEAF
TRBD1 | TRBV6-6 | ASSRYGGTGGTQNEKLF
- | TRBV3-1/TRBV3-2 | ASSQAGVSTDTQY
- | TRBV2 | ASSEGGLDRSEQY
TRBD1 | TRBV7-9 | ASSPTGDEGTEAF
- | TRBV29-1 | SVVQESYGYT
TRBD1 | TRBV10-1 | ASSETGGLNTEAF
- | TRBV20-1 | SAATNEKLF
TRBD1 | TRBV6-5 | ASRMIQGAEEKLF
- | TRBV5-1 | ASSQGLQYEQY
- | TRBV9 | ASSVSAGNTNEKLF
- | TRBV10-2 | ASSEILTEHGYT
- | TRBV12-3/TRBV12-4 | ASSPSSDQPQH
- | TRBV4-1 | ASSQRGGTEAF
- | TRBV6-1 | ASSQGATSTNEKLF
- | TRBV10-3 | AISASEYEQY
- | TRBV18 | ASSPAGVMAQH
- | TRBV18 | ASSPGTRRPYGYT
TRBD2 | TRBV18 | ASSPTRGVQNIQY
TRBD2 | TRBV5-4 | ASRAGGYQETQY
TRBD2 | TRBV4-2 | ASSQEQVVGLAVTDTQY
- | TRBV19 | ASSIDPLGGSGTDTQY
- | TRBV2 | ASSEIRTAYGYT
TRBD1 | TRBV9 | ASSVRQGPDTEAF
TRBD2 | TRBV4-1 | ASSLRRGEAYEQY
TRBD2 | TRBV29-1 | SVGTSGGSSTDTQY
- | TRBV6-5 | ASSYGGRYGYT
TRBD1 | TRBV13 | ASSLGRTGGNYGYT
- | TRBV19 | ASSSTSTGTDTQY
- | TRBV19 | ASSLDGYGYT
TRBD1 | TRBV5-4 | ASSPKSTGAAAAQY